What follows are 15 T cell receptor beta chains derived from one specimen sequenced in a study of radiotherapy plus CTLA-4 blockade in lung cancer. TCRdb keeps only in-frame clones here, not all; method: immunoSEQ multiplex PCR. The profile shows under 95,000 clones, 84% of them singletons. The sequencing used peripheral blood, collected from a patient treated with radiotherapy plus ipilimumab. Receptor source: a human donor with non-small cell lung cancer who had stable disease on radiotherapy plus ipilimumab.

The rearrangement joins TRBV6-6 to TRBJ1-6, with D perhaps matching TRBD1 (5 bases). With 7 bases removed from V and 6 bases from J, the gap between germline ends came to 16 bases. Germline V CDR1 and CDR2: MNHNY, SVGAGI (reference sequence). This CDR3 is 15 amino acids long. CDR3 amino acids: CASTPRGRPNSPLHF. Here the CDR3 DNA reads TGTGCCAGCACCCCCCGGGGGAGGCCTAATTCACCCCTCCACTTT.

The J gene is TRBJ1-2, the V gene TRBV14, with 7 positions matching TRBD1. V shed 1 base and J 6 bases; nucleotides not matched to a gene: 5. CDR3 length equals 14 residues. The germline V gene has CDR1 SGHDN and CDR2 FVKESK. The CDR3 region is CASSQVRQGHGYTF. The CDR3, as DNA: TGTGCCAGCAGCCAAGTAAGACAGGGACATGGCTACACCTTC.

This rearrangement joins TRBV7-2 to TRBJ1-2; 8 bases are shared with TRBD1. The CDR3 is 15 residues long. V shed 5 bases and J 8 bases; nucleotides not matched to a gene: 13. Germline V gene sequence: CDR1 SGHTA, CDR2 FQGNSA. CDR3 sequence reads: CASSRSQGASGGYTF. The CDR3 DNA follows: TGTGCCAGCAGCCGTTCCCAGGGGGCGTCTGGGGGCTACACCTTC.

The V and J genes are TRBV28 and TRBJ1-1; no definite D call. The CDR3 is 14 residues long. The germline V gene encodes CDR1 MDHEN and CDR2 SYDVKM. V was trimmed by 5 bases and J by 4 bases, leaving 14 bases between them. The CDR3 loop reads CASSDPPGGTEAFF. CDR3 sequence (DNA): TGTGCCAGCAGTGACCCGCCGGGAGGCACTGAAGCTTTCTTT. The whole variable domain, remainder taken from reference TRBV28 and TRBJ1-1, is DVKVTQSSRYLVKRTGEKVFLECVQDMDHENMFWYRQDPGLGLRLIYFSYDVKMKEKGDIPEGYSVSREKKERFSLILESASTNQTSMYLCASSDPPGGTEAFFGQGTRLTVV.

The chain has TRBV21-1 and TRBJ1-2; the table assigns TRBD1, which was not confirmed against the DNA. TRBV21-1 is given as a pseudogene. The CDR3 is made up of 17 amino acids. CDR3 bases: TGTGCCAGCAGCAAATCTCGTCAGACAGGGACAACCTATGGCTACACCTTC. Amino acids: CASSKSRQTGTTYGYTF.

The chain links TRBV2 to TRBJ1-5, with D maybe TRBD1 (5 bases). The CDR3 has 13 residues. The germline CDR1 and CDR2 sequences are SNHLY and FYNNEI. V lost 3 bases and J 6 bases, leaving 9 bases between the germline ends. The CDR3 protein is CASSDGGTQPQHF. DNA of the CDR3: TGTGCCAGCAGTGATGGGGGGACTCAGCCCCAGCATTTT.

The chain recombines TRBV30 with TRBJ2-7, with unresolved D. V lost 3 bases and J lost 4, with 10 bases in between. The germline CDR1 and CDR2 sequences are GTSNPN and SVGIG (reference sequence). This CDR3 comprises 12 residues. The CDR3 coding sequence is TGTGCCTGGAGCCCTAATCGGTACGAGCAGTACTTC. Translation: CAWSPNRYEQYF.

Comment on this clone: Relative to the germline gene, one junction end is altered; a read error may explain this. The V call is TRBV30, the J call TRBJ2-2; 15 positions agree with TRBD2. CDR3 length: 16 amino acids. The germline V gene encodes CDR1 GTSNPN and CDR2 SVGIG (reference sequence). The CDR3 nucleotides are TGTGCCTGGAGTGCCGGACTAGCGGGAGGGCCCGGAGAGCTGTTTTTT. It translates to CAWSAGLAGGPGELFF.

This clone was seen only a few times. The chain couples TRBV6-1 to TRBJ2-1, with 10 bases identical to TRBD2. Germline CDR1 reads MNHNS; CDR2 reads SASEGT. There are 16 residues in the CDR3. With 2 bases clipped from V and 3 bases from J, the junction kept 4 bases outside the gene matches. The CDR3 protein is CASSESLAGVYNEQFF. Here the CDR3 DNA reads TGTGCCAGCAGTGAAAGTCTAGCGGGAGTCTACAATGAGCAGTTCTTC.

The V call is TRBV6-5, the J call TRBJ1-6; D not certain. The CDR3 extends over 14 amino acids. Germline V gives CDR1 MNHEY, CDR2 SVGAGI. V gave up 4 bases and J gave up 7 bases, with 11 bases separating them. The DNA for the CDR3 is TGTGCCAGCAGTTGGATTGGGGTCAATTCACCCCTCCACTTT. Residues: CASSWIGVNSPLHF.

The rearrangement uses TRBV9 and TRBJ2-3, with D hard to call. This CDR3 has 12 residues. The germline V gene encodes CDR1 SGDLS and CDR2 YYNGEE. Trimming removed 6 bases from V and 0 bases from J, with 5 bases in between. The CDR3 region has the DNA TGTGCCAGCAAGGCCAGCACAGATACGCAGTATTTT. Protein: CASKASTDTQYF.

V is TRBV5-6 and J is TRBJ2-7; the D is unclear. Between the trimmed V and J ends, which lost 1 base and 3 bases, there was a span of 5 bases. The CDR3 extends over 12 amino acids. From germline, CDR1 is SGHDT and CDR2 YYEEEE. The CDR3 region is CASSLRNYEQYF. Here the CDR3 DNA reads TGTGCCAGCAGCTTGAGGAACTACGAGCAGTACTTC.

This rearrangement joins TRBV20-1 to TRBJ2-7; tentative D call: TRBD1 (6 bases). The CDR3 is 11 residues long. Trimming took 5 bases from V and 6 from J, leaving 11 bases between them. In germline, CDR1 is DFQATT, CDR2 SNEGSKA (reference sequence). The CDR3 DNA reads TGCAGTGCTGTACAGGGTGTCGAGCAGTACTTC. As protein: CSAVQGVEQYF.

CDR3 DNA: TGTGCCAGCAGCGCTCTAATCCGGGACTCTGGCTACACCTTC. The encoded protein is CASSALIRDSGYTF. This sequence joins TRBV9 and TRBJ1-2; TRBD1 might be the D (5 bases). The CDR3 extends over 14 amino acids. Germline V gives CDR1 SGDLS, CDR2 YYNGEE. V shed 3 bases and J shed 7 bases, with 16 bases lying between them.

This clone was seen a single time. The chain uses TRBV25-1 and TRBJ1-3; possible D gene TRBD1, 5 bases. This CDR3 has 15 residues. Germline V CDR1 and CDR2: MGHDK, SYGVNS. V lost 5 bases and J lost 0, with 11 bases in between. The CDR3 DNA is TGTGCCAGCAGTCTGGGGCTGCCCTCTGGAAACACCATATATTTT. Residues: CASSLGLPSGNTIYF.